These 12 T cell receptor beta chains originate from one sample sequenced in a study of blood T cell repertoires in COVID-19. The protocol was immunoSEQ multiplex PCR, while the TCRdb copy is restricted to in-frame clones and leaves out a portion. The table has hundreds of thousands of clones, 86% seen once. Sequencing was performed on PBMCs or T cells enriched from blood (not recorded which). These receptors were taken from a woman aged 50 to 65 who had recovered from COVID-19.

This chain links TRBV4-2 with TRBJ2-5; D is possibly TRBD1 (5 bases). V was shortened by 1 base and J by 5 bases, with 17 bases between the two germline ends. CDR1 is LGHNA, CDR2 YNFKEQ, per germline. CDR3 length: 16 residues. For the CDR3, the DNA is TGTGCCAGCAGCCAAGTTTCGCAGGGTGGCAGGGAGACCCAGTACTTC. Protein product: CASSQVSQGGRETQYF.

CDR3 region: CASSTGEAGELFF. DNA for the CDR3: TGTGCCAGCAGCACAGGGGAAGCCGGGGAGCTGTTTTTT. V gene TRBV6-5 combines with J gene TRBJ2-2; 7 bases are shared with TRBD1. V was clipped by 6 bases and J by 6 bases; unmatched bases: 4. The CDR3 runs 13 residues. The germline V gene encodes CDR1 MNHEY and CDR2 SVGAGI.

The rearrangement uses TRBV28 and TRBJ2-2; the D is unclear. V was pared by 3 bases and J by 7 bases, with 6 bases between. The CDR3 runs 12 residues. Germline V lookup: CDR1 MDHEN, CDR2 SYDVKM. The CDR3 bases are TGTGCCAGCAGTTTGAGTGTCGGGGAGCTGTTTTTT. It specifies CASSLSVGELFF.

CDR3 residues: CASSFGLADNEQFF. CDR3 bases: TGTGCCAGCAGCTTCGGACTAGCGGACAATGAGCAGTTCTTC. The V call is TRBV11-1, the J call TRBJ2-1, with 10 nucleotides matching TRBD2. The germline CDR1 and CDR2 sequences are SGHAT and FQDESV (reference sequence). The CDR3 covers 14 residues. V trimming: 3 bases; J trimming: 5 bases; junction bases outside the gene matches: 1. Using reference TRBV11-1 and TRBJ2-1 for the parts outside the CDR3, the full variable domain is EAEVAQSPRYKITEKSQAVAFWCDPISGHATLYWYRQILGQGPELLVQFQDESVVDDSQLPKDRFSAERLKGVDSTLKIQPAELGDSAMYLCASSFGLADNEQFFGPGTRLTVL.

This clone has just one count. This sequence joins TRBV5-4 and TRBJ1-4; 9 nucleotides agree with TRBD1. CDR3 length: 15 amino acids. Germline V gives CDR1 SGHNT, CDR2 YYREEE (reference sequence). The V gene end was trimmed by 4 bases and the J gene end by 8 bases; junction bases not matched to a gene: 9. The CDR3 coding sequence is TGTGCCAGCAGCCCGTGGGGGACAGGGAACGAAAAACTGTTTTTT. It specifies CASSPWGTGNEKLFF.

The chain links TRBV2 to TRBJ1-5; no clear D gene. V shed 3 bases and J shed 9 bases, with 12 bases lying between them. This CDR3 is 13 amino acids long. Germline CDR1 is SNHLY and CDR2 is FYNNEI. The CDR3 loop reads CASSDRKARPQHF. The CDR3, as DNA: TGTGCCAGCAGTGATCGTAAAGCGCGGCCCCAGCATTTT.

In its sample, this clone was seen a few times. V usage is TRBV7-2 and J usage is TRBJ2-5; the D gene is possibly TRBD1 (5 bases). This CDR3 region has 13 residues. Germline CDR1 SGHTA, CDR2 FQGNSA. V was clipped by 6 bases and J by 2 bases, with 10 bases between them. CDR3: CASRRTRQETQYF. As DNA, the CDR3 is TGTGCCAGCAGACGGACACGGCAAGAGACCCAGTACTTC.

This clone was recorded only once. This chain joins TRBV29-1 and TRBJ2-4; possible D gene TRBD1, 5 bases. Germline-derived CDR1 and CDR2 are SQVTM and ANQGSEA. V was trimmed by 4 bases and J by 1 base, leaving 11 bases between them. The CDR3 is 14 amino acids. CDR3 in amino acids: CSVVRASAKNIQYF. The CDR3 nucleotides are TGCAGCGTTGTCAGGGCCTCGGCCAAAAACATTCAGTACTTC.

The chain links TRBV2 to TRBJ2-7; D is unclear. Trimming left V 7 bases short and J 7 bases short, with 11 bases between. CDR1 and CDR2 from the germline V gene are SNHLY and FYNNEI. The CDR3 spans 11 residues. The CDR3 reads CASKQLEEQYF. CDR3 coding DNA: TGTGCCAGCAAGCAGTTGGAGGAGCAGTACTTC.

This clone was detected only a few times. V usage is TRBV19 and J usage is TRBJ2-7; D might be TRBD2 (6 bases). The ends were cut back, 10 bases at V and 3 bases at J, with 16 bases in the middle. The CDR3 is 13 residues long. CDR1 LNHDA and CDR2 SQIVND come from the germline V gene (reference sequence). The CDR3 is CATARDWNYEQYF. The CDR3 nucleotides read TGTGCCACCGCTAGGGACTGGAACTACGAGCAGTACTTC.

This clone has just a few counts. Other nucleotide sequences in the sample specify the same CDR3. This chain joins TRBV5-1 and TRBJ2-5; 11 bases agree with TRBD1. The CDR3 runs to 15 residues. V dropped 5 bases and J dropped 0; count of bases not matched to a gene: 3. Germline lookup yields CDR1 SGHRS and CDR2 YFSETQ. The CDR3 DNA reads TGCGCCAGCAGTGGGACAGGGGGTTACCAAGAGACCCAGTACTTC. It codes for CASSGTGGYQETQYF.

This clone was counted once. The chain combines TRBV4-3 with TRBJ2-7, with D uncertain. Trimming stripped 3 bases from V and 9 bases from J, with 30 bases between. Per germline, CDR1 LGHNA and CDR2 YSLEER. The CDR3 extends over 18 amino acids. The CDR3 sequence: CASSQAHQMTVTYERQYF. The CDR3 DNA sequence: TGCGCCAGCAGCCAGGCCCATCAAATGACTGTGACCTACGAGCGGCAGTACTTC.